Below are 26 T cell receptor beta chains sequenced from a single sample in a study of radiotherapy plus CTLA-4 blockade in lung cancer. Produced via immunoSEQ multiplex PCR; TCRdb's table is partial and in-frame only. The table shows some 92,000 clones, with approximately 78% occurring only once. The material was peripheral blood, obtained from a patient treated with radiotherapy plus ipilimumab. The source is a human donor with non-small cell lung cancer who had a partial response to radiotherapy plus ipilimumab.

The chain couples TRBV29-1 to TRBJ2-3; a possible D gene is TRBD1 (5 bases). Germline V gene sequence: CDR1 SQVTM, CDR2 ANQGSEA. The V end lost 2 bases, the J end lost 3 bases, and 6 bases lay between the germline ends. The CDR3 sequence is 12 residues long. The CDR3 is CSVERGTDTQYF. As DNA, the CDR3 is TGCAGCGTTGAAAGGGGTACAGATACGCAGTATTTT.

The chain has TRBV6-5 and TRBJ2-7; 7 bases line up with TRBD1. The CDR3 length is 11 residues. Germline V gene lookup returns CDR1 MNHEY and CDR2 SVGAGI. J gave up 12 bases and V 5 bases, and 7 bases lay outside the gene matches. The CDR3 DNA reads as TGTGCCAGCAGTAACAGGGGCCCTTGGTACTTC. This sequence encodes CASSNRGPWYF.

The chain couples TRBV20-1 to TRBJ2-5, with a possible D match to TRBD1 (6 bases). The CDR3 is made up of 11 amino acids. Trimming removed 6 bases at V and 4 bases at J, with 9 bases between. Germline V lookup: CDR1 DFQATT, CDR2 SNEGSKA (reference sequence). The CDR3 is CSAVGGETQYF. In DNA form, the CDR3 reads TGCAGTGCAGTAGGGGGAGAGACCCAGTACTTC.

This clone was recorded once. V and J are TRBV19 and TRBJ1-4; D is possibly TRBD1 (5 bases). The germline V gene has CDR1 LNHDA and CDR2 SQIVND (reference sequence). V was shortened by 5 bases and J by 8 bases, with 18 bases between the two germline ends. This CDR3 comprises 15 residues. CDR3 coding DNA: TGTGCCAGTAGTCCAGCGGATGCGGGGGTGGAAAAACTGTTTTTT. It encodes CASSPADAGVEKLFF.

This clone was seen more than once but under ten times. The chain links TRBV14 to TRBJ1-2; D remains unclear. V was cut by 1 base and J by 7 bases, with 16 bases left in between. This CDR3 is 15 amino acids long. Germline V gene lookup returns CDR1 SGHDN and CDR2 FVKESK. The CDR3 here is CASSQASDYPFGYTF. Written as DNA, the CDR3 is TGTGCCAGCAGCCAAGCATCAGATTATCCCTTTGGCTACACCTTC.

Of note for this clone: Other nucleotide sequences in the sample specify the same CDR3. This rearrangement joins TRBV29-1 to TRBJ1-1; 7 positions agree with TRBD1. CDR1 is SQVTM, CDR2 ANQGSEA, per germline. The CDR3 runs to 11 residues. Unmatched junction bases numbered 2, after V lost 4 bases and J lost 6 bases. The chain's CDR3 is CSVVRGPEAFF. In nucleotides, the CDR3 is TGCAGCGTTGTAAGGGGGCCTGAAGCTTTCTTT.

This clone was observed a few times. This chain links TRBV19 with TRBJ1-5; 10 bases line up with TRBD1. Germline values: CDR1 LNHDA, CDR2 SQIVND (reference sequence). J was trimmed by 6 bases and V by 4 bases; bases with no gene match: 9. The length of the CDR3 is 16 residues. CDR3 sequence: CASSTRDRGGSQPQHF. In DNA form, the CDR3 reads TGTGCCAGTAGTACCCGGGACAGGGGCGGGAGTCAGCCCCAGCATTTT.

The chain carries TRBV18 and TRBJ1-1; 8 bases are shared with TRBD1. The V segment lost 3 bases and the J segment 5 bases; nucleotides outside the gene matches: 2. CDR1 KGHSH and CDR2 LQKENI come from the germline V gene. This CDR3 has 13 amino acids. The CDR3 loop reads CASSPGQATEAFF. In DNA, the CDR3 is TGTGCCAGCTCACCGGGACAGGCGACTGAAGCTTTCTTT.

The rearrangement joins TRBV7-3 to TRBJ2-2, with 7 bases that match TRBD2. Looked up from germline, CDR1 is SGHTA and CDR2 is FQGTGA. The trim removed 4 bases at V and 0 bases at J, leaving 2 bases unmatched. The CDR3 consists of 15 residues. The CDR3 region has the DNA TGTGCCAGCAGCTCGGGAGGTCCGAACACCGGGGAGCTGTTTTTT. It encodes CASSSGGPNTGELFF.

This clone was observed a few times. The rearrangement uses TRBV6-1 and TRBJ2-1; 11 positions agree with TRBD2. CDR3 size: 14 residues. Trimming cost V 5 bases and J 7 bases; bases outside gene matches: 4. The germline CDR1 and CDR2 sequences are MNHNS and SASEGT. CDR3 region: CASSTSGRVNEQFF. The CDR3 coding sequence is TGTGCCAGCAGTACTAGCGGGAGAGTTAATGAGCAGTTCTTC.

The rearrangement joins TRBV10-3 to TRBJ2-1; D might be TRBD2 (6 bases). The CDR3 extends over 14 amino acids. Trimming left V 6 bases short and J 8 bases short, with 17 bases between. From germline, CDR1 is ENHRY and CDR2 SYGVKD. The CDR3 nucleotides read TGTGCCATCAGGCGGGACCTAGGGGAGGATGAGCAGTTCTTC. Translating it yields CAIRRDLGEDEQFF.

The chain uses TRBV6-5 and TRBJ2-1; D unresolved. This CDR3 spans 14 amino acids. CDR1 and CDR2 from the germline V gene are MNHEY and SVGAGI. Trimming shortened V by 5 bases and J by 0 bases, and 8 bases separated the two germline ends. The CDR3 loop is CASSRQRSYNEQFF. The CDR3 bases are TGTGCCAGCAGTCGACAACGCTCCTACAATGAGCAGTTCTTC.

The chain employs TRBV5-1 and TRBJ2-7, with D perhaps TRBD1 (6 bases). The CDR3 covers 13 residues. V was cut by 4 bases and J by 4 bases, with 12 bases left in between. Germline V gene lookup returns CDR1 SGHRS and CDR2 YFSETQ. The CDR3 nucleotides are TGCGCCAGCAGCCCAGGACAGTTATACGAGCAGTACTTC. This encodes CASSPGQLYEQYF.

The V call is TRBV29-1, the J call TRBJ1-5; a weak D match, TRBD1 (5 bases). Germline V gene sequence: CDR1 SQVTM, CDR2 ANQGSEA. Trimming removed 7 bases at V and 2 bases at J, with 15 bases between. This CDR3 is built from 14 residues. The CDR3 sequence: CSALDGRGNQPQHF. Written as DNA, the CDR3 is TGCAGCGCCCTAGACGGCAGGGGCAATCAGCCCCAGCATTTT.

The chain has TRBV6-1 and TRBJ1-5; 7 bases line up with TRBD1. CDR1 MNHNS and CDR2 SASEGT come from the germline V gene. With V trimmed by 2 bases and J by 2 bases, 9 bases remained unmatched. This CDR3 is built from 17 residues. CDR3 sequence (DNA): TGTGCCAGCAGTGAAAGGATGGCAGGGGGAGGCAATCAGCCCCAGCATTTT. It yields the protein CASSERMAGGGNQPQHF.

V is TRBV7-8 and J is TRBJ1-4; D may be TRBD1 (5 bases). The CDR3 has 15 residues. Germline V gene lookup returns CDR1 SGHVS and CDR2 FQNEAQ. Trimming left V 4 bases short and J 10 bases short, with 19 bases between. The CDR3 DNA reads TGTGCCAGCAGCTCCCCGGTAGGGGAAATGAGAAAACTGTTTTTT. This translates into CASSSPVGEMRKLFF.

CDR3 in amino acids: CASSSTGNGEQYF. The CDR3 DNA is TGCGCCAGCAGCTCGACAGGGAACGGCGAGCAGTACTTC. The chain employs TRBV5-1 and TRBJ2-7; 7 nucleotides align to TRBD1. This CDR3 is built from 13 residues. Losses at the gene ends were 3 bases for V and 6 bases for J; bases not matched to a gene: 6. In germline, CDR1 is SGHRS, CDR2 YFSETQ.

The chain recombines TRBV5-1 with TRBJ2-1; 8 bases map to TRBD1. The germline V gene encodes CDR1 SGHRS and CDR2 YFSETQ. J gave up 6 bases and V 0 bases, and 5 bases lay outside the gene matches. The CDR3 spans 15 residues. The chain's CDR3 is CASSLVDRVANEQFF. The CDR3 region has the DNA TGCGCCAGCAGCTTGGTGGACAGGGTGGCCAATGAGCAGTTCTTC.

The chain links TRBV27 to TRBJ2-7; 9 nucleotides match TRBD1. The CDR3 sequence is 16 residues long. The junction had 6 bases not matched to a gene; V was cut back by 1 base and J by 2 bases. Germline-derived CDR1 and CDR2 are MNHEY and SMNVEV (reference sequence). This CDR3 reads CASSLYMTGGPYEQYF. Written as DNA, the CDR3 is TGTGCCAGCAGTTTATATATGACAGGGGGGCCCTACGAGCAGTACTTC.

V gene TRBV9 combines with J gene TRBJ2-1; tentatively, D is TRBD1 (5 bases). CDR1 and CDR2 (germline): SGDLS, YYNGEE. V was cut by 0 bases and J by 7 bases, with 17 bases left in between. The CDR3 has 16 amino acids. CDR3 residues: CASSVGAQGGVNEQFF. The CDR3 DNA sequence: TGTGCCAGCAGCGTAGGGGCCCAGGGCGGTGTGAATGAGCAGTTCTTC.

This chain joins TRBV28 and TRBJ1-1; TRBD1 is a possible D gene (6 bases). The CDR3 spans 15 residues. The germline V gene encodes CDR1 MDHEN and CDR2 SYDVKM. Trimming took 4 bases from V and 3 from J, leaving 15 bases between them. Here the CDR3 reads CASSSPQGAYTEAFF. The DNA of the CDR3 is TGTGCCAGCAGTTCCCCACAGGGAGCGTACACTGAAGCTTTCTTT.

This clone has a single count. The chain combines TRBV5-8 with TRBJ1-4, with D possibly matching TRBD1 (6 bases). Germline V gene sequence: CDR1 SGHTS, CDR2 YDEGEE. V was trimmed by 2 bases and J by 1 base, leaving 12 bases between them. The CDR3 spans 16 residues. The chain's CDR3 is CASSLNTGRTNEKLFF. DNA for the CDR3: TGTGCCAGCAGCTTAAATACAGGGCGAACTAATGAAAAACTGTTTTTT.

The chain recombines TRBV10-2 with TRBJ1-5, with 8 bases matching TRBD1. Trimming removed 3 bases from V and 2 bases from J; junction bases left unmatched: 3. The length of the CDR3 is 15 residues. Germline CDR1 is WSHSY and CDR2 is SAAADI. CDR3 sequence reads: CASSDKTGGNQPQHF. CDR3 bases: TGCGCCAGCAGTGATAAGACAGGGGGCAATCAGCCCCAGCATTTT.

This chain uses TRBV27 with TRBJ1-5; no definite D call. The CDR3 extends over 18 amino acids. V shed 1 base and J shed 3 bases, with 19 bases lying between them. Per the germline V gene, CDR1 is MNHEY and CDR2 is SMNVEV (reference sequence). CDR3 in amino acids: CASSLWGRPGGLNQPQHF. The CDR3 nucleotides read TGTGCCAGCAGTTTATGGGGTAGGCCAGGAGGACTCAATCAGCCCCAGCATTTT.

This rearrangement joins TRBV7-9 to TRBJ2-5, with D tentatively TRBD1 (5 bases). The better agreement between TRBJ2-7 and the DNA end casts doubt on the J call. The CDR3 consists of 15 residues. The germline V gene has CDR1 SEHNR and CDR2 FQNEAQ (reference sequence). The CDR3: CASSPGGTGPYEQYF. CDR3 DNA: TGTGCCAGCAGCCCCGGTGGCACAGGCCCCTACGAGCAGTACTTC.

The chain is built from TRBV7-3 and TRBJ1-3; no clear D gene. Germline-derived CDR1 and CDR2 are SGHTA and FQGTGA. V was pared by 1 base and J by 4 bases, with 11 bases between. The CDR3 is made up of 15 amino acids. The CDR3 is CASSLSGVGGNTIYF. CDR3 in DNA: TGTGCCAGCAGCTTAAGTGGTGTGGGCGGAAACACCATATATTTT.